The 26 T cell receptor beta chains below come from one sample, sequenced in a study of immune evolution from preneoplasia to lung adenocarcinoma. The repertoire was sequenced with immunoSEQ multiplex PCR; TCRdb's copy has only in-frame clones and lacks some. The data hold 35,000 or so clones, with 74% observed a single time. The sequencing input was FFPE invasive lung adenocarcinoma tissue. The receptors were sampled from a person in their sixties or seventies with lung adenocarcinoma.

The chain uses TRBV28 and TRBJ1-5, with a tentative D call TRBD1 (6 bases). The V gene lost 7 bases and the J gene lost 2 bases, with 15 bases spanning the gap. Germline CDR1 reads MDHEN; CDR2 reads SYDVKM. The CDR3 spans 15 residues. Here the CDR3 reads CASKGGGGGNQPQHF. CDR3 in DNA: TGTGCCAGCAAGGGCGGGGGGGGCGGCAATCAGCCCCAGCATTTT.

This clone appeared a few times. This chain joins TRBV6-1 and TRBJ1-1; TRBD1 might be the D (6 bases). The CDR3 has 15 amino acids. V was shortened by 4 bases and J by 1 base, with 13 bases between the two germline ends. The germline V gene encodes CDR1 MNHNS and CDR2 SASEGT. This chain's CDR3 is CASSADRQPNTEAFF. The DNA for the CDR3 is TGTGCCAGCAGTGCTGACAGGCAACCGAACACTGAAGCTTTCTTT.

The CDR3 DNA sequence: TGCGCCAGCAGTCGCCGGGACAGGGGGCTGTTTGGCTACACCTTC. Translating gives CASSRRDRGLFGYTF. The chain carries TRBV5-1 and TRBJ1-2, with 12 bases identical to TRBD1. This CDR3 has 15 residues. V shed 5 bases and J 7 bases; nucleotides not matched to a gene: 9. Germline values: CDR1 SGHRS, CDR2 YFSETQ. The entire variable domain, with the rest obtained from reference TRBV5-1 and TRBJ1-2, is as follows: KAGVTQTPRYLIKTRGQQVTLSCSPISGHRSVSWYQQTPGQGLQFLFEYFSETQRNKGNFPGRFSGRQFSNSRSEMNVSTLELGDSALYLCASSRRDRGLFGYTFGSGTRLTVV.

This clone was found a few times. The chain couples TRBV28 to TRBJ1-2; TRBD1 matches 7 bases. CDR1 and CDR2 (germline): MDHEN, SYDVKM. The CDR3 sequence is 15 residues long. Germline trimming cut 6 bases from V and 8 bases from J; bases unmatched to any gene: 15. The DNA of the CDR3 is TGTGCCAGCAGGCTCCGGACAGGACGCTATGAGGGCTACACCTTC. It is translated as CASRLRTGRYEGYTF.

The genes are TRBV21-1 and TRBJ2-6; the table calls TRBD2, which could not be checked here. TRBV21-1 is deemed a pseudogene. CDR3 length equals 15 residues. The CDR3 spells CASSKDRSGANVLTF. CDR3 nucleotides: TGTGCCAGCAGCAAAGATCGTTCTGGGGCCAACGTCCTGACTTTC.

This clone has only a few counts. The chain has TRBV5-1 and TRBJ2-3, with D perhaps TRBD2 (6 bases). Trimming removed 4 bases from V and 2 bases from J, with 17 bases in between. The germline V gene has CDR1 SGHRS and CDR2 YFSETQ. The CDR3 sequence is 16 residues long. The CDR3 sequence: CASSTGTDTSTDTQYF. CDR3 nucleotides: TGCGCCAGCAGCACGGGGACTGACACATCCACAGATACGCAGTATTTT.

The CDR3 nucleotides are TGTGCCAGCAGCTCAGGCGGGACCGCGGAAGAGACCCAGTACTTC. As protein: CASSSGGTAEETQYF. The rearrangement links TRBV5-6 to TRBJ2-5; possible D gene TRBD2, 6 bases. Germline V gene sequence: CDR1 SGHDT, CDR2 YYEEEE. The CDR3 runs to 15 residues. Trimming stripped 3 bases from V and 3 bases from J, with 15 bases between.

This clone has only one observation. The chain employs TRBV4-2 and TRBJ1-2; D uncertain. Trimming stripped 1 base from V and 8 bases from J, with 11 bases between. From germline, CDR1 is LGHNA and CDR2 YNFKEQ. The CDR3 is 13 residues long. CDR3: CASSQGLLWGYTF. In DNA, the CDR3 is TGTGCCAGCAGCCAAGGGCTCCTCTGGGGCTACACCTTC.

The chain employs TRBV11-2 and TRBJ1-2; the D gene is possibly TRBD1 (5 bases). The CDR3 runs to 13 residues. Trimming left V 2 bases short and J 3 bases short, with 7 bases between. In germline, CDR1 is SGHAT, CDR2 FQNNGV. The CDR3 coding sequence is TGTGCCAGCAGCTTAACAGGTCACTATGGCTACACCTTC. This codes for CASSLTGHYGYTF. Looking up the rest from reference TRBV11-2 and TRBJ1-2 gives the full variable domain: EAGVAQSPRYKIIEKRQSVAFWCNPISGHATLYWYQQILGQGPKLLIQFQNNGVVDDSQLPKDRFSAERLKGVDSTLKIQPAKLEDSAVYLCASSLTGHYGYTFGSGTRLTVV.

The V gene is TRBV19, the J gene TRBJ1-2; no reliable D call. This CDR3 is 15 amino acids long. Germline V gene sequence: CDR1 LNHDA, CDR2 SQIVND (reference sequence). V was shortened by 2 bases and J by 3 bases, with 13 bases between the two germline ends. CDR3 bases: TGTGCCAGTAGTATACCCCCGTTGGGCTACTATGGCTACACCTTC. This translates into CASSIPPLGYYGYTF.

This chain joins TRBV5-1 and TRBJ2-4, with a possible D match to TRBD1 (5 bases). The CDR3 length is 14 residues. The V end was cut by 2 bases, the J end by 7 bases, with 13 bases between. Germline V gives CDR1 SGHRS, CDR2 YFSETQ. CDR3 protein: CASSLGAGLNIQYF. The CDR3 DNA is TGCGCCAGCAGCTTAGGAGCAGGGTTGAACATTCAGTACTTC.

The chain couples TRBV18 to TRBJ2-7, with D tentatively TRBD1 or TRBD2 (5 bases each). Between the trimmed V and J ends, which lost 8 bases and 5 bases, there was a span of 16 bases. From germline, CDR1 is KGHSH and CDR2 LQKENI. This CDR3 contains 13 residues. The chain's CDR3 is CASLSGGWDEQYF. The CDR3 region has the DNA TGTGCCAGCCTCTCTGGGGGTTGGGACGAGCAGTACTTC. Filled out from reference TRBV18 and TRBJ2-7, the complete variable domain reads NAGVMQNPRHLVRRRGQEARLRCSPMKGHSHVYWYRQLPEEGLKFMVYLQKENIIDESGMPKERFSAEFPKEGPSILRIQQVVRGDSAAYFCASLSGGWDEQYFGPGTRLTVT.

In this sample, this clone turned up once. This chain uses TRBV5-4 with TRBJ1-1, with D unresolved. Per the germline V gene, CDR1 is SGHNT and CDR2 is YYREEE (reference sequence). The CDR3 is made up of 13 amino acids. V shed 2 bases and J shed 1 base, with 6 bases lying between them. CDR3 nucleotide sequence: TGTGCCAGCAGCTTACAACAGAACACTGAAGCTTTCTTT. This sequence encodes CASSLQQNTEAFF.

CDR3 nucleotides: TGTGCCAGCAGTCCAGAGGGAAAAGGGTCGAAGTTCTATGGCTACACCTTC. Translating gives CASSPEGKGSKFYGYTF. The rearrangement joins TRBV28 to TRBJ1-2; D gene unclear. Trimming pared 5 bases from V and 4 bases from J, leaving 23 bases between. This CDR3 has 17 amino acids. Germline V gene data show CDR1 as MDHEN and CDR2 as SYDVKM.

The chain joins TRBV4-1 to TRBJ1-2; D gene unclear. The CDR3 spans 13 residues. V dropped 0 bases and J dropped 4 bases, with 6 bases sitting between them. Germline CDR1 is MGHRA and CDR2 is YSYEKL. The CDR3 is CASSQDLAYGYTF. The CDR3 DNA sequence: TGCGCCAGCAGCCAAGATCTTGCCTATGGCTACACCTTC.

The CDR3 is CASSPRTSGFVNEQFF. In nucleotides, the CDR3 is TGTGCCAGCAGCCCCCGGACTAGCGGTTTCGTGAATGAGCAGTTCTTC. The V call is TRBV7-9, the J call TRBJ2-1, with TRBD2 matching 10 bases. J was trimmed by 7 bases and V by 5 bases; bases with no gene match: 11. The CDR3 extends over 16 amino acids. Germline CDR1 SEHNR, CDR2 FQNEAQ (reference sequence).

The chain employs TRBV4-3 and TRBJ2-4; 7 nucleotides match TRBD2. This CDR3 has 15 residues. V trimming: 5 bases; J trimming: 4 bases; junction bases outside the gene matches: 8. CDR1 and CDR2 from the germline V gene are LGHNA and YSLEER. The DNA for the CDR3 is TGCGCCAGCAGCGAGGGACCTAGCGGAAAAAACATTCAGTACTTC. Its translation is CASSEGPSGKNIQYF.

This chain links TRBV11-3 with TRBJ1-2, with 12 bases identical to TRBD1. CDR3 length: 15 amino acids. Germline CDR1 and CDR2: SGHNT and YENEEA. J gave up 6 bases and V 3 bases, and 5 bases lay outside the gene matches. CDR3 amino acids: CASSLSGTGGHGYTF. The DNA for the CDR3 is TGTGCCAGCAGCTTGTCCGGGACAGGGGGCCATGGCTACACCTTC.

This rearrangement joins TRBV7-3 to TRBJ2-2; D is ambiguous. This CDR3 comprises 13 residues. CDR1 SGHTA and CDR2 FQGTGA come from the germline V gene. Trimming took 5 bases from V and 4 from J, leaving 8 bases between them. Here the CDR3 reads CASSQSSTGELFF. In DNA form, the CDR3 reads TGTGCCAGCAGCCAATCGTCCACCGGGGAGCTGTTTTTT.

This chain connects TRBV4-1 to TRBJ1-1; D might be TRBD1 (6 bases). Trimming left V 5 bases short and J 4 bases short, with 14 bases between. In germline, CDR1 is MGHRA, CDR2 YSYEKL. There are 14 residues in the CDR3. The CDR3 coding sequence is TGCGCCAGCAGCGTCCCAGGGGTTGGCACTGAAGCTTTCTTT. It codes for CASSVPGVGTEAFF.

This clone is deemed medium-sized. This chain joins TRBV7-2 and TRBJ2-7; maybe TRBD2 (5 bases). Germline V lookup: CDR1 SGHTA, CDR2 FQGNSA. The length of the CDR3 is 11 residues. V dropped 5 bases and J dropped 6 bases, with 8 bases sitting between them. The CDR3 region is CASSSGFEQYF. In DNA form, the CDR3 reads TGTGCCAGCAGCAGCGGTTTCGAGCAGTACTTC.

The CDR3 nucleotides read TGTGCCAGCAGCTTCCGTACTCGGACTAGCGGGTCCTCCTACGAGCAGTACTTC. This translates into CASSFRTRTSGSSYEQYF. V usage is TRBV4-2 and J usage is TRBJ2-7, with 11 bases matching TRBD2. CDR3 length equals 18 residues. Germline lookup yields CDR1 LGHNA and CDR2 YNFKEQ. After removal of 5 bases from V and 0 bases from J, the junction contained 12 bases not matched to a gene.

The rearrangement joins TRBV9 to TRBJ2-2, with 10 nucleotides matching TRBD2. With V trimmed by 4 bases and J by 2 bases, 8 bases remained unmatched. The CDR3 is 17 residues long. Germline-derived CDR1 and CDR2 are SGDLS and YYNGEE. CDR3 sequence: CASSFPGTSANTGELFF. The CDR3 coding sequence is TGTGCCAGCAGCTTCCCCGGGACTAGCGCAAACACCGGGGAGCTGTTTTTT.

The chain uses TRBV30 and TRBJ1-5, with TRBD1 matching over 10 bases. CDR3 size: 16 residues. Germline V gene data show CDR1 as GTSNPN and CDR2 as SVGIG (reference sequence). V lost 0 bases and J lost 9; bases outside the gene matches: 11. CDR3 nucleotide sequence: TGTGCCTGGAGTGTACGAACCGGGGACAGGGGAGCGCCCCAGCATTTT. It translates to CAWSVRTGDRGAPQHF.

The CDR3 is CASSLGASGRTDTQYF. The CDR3 DNA follows: TGCGCCAGCAGCTTGGGAGCCAGCGGGAGGACAGATACGCAGTATTTT. This rearrangement joins TRBV5-1 to TRBJ2-3; 9 bases are a match to TRBD2. This CDR3 spans 16 amino acids. Trimming cost V 0 bases and J 3 bases; bases outside gene matches: 5. The germline V gene has CDR1 SGHRS and CDR2 YFSETQ.

CDR3 loop: CASSLYSGRLFEQYF. The CDR3 nucleotides read TGTGCCAGCAGTTTATATAGCGGGAGGCTCTTCGAGCAGTACTTC. The chain carries TRBV5-6 and TRBJ2-7, with 10 nucleotides matching TRBD2. Unmatched junction bases numbered 11, after V lost 5 bases and J lost 6 bases. Germline-derived CDR1 and CDR2 are SGHDT and YYEEEE. The CDR3 has 15 residues.